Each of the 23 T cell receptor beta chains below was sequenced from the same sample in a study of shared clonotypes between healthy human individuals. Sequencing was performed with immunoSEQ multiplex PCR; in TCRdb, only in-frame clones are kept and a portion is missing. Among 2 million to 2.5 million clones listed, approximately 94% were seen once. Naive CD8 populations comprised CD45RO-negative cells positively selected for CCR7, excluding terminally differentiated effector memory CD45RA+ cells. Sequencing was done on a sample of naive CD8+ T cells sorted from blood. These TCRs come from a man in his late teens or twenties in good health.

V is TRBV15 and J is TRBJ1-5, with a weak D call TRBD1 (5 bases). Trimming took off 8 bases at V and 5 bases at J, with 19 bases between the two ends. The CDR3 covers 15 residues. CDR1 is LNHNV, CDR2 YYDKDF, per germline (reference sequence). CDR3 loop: CATSKGFGAYQPQHF. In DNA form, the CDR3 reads TGTGCCACCTCCAAGGGGTTCGGGGCCTATCAGCCCCAGCATTTT.

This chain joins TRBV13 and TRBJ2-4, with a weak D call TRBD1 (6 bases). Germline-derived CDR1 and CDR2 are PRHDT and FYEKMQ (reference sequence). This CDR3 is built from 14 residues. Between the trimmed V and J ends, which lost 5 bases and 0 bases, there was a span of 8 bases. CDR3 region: CASSGTLAKNIQYF. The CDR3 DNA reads TGTGCCAGCAGCGGGACATTAGCCAAAAACATTCAGTACTTC.

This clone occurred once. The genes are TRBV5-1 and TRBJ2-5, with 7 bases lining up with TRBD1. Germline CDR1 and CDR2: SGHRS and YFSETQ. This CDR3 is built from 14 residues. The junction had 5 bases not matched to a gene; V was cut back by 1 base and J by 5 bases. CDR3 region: CASSLLTGSETQYF. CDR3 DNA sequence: TGCGCCAGCAGCTTGCTGACAGGGAGTGAGACCCAGTACTTC. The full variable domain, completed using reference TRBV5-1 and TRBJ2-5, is KAGVTQTPRYLIKTRGQQVTLSCSPISGHRSVSWYQQTPGQGLQFLFEYFSETQRNKGNFPGRFSGRQFSNSRSEMNVSTLELGDSALYLCASSLLTGSETQYFGPGTRLLVL.

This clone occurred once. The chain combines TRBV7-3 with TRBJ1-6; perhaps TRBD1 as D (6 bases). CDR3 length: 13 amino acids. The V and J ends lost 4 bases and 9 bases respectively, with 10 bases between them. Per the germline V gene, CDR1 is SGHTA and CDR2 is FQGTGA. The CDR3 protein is CASSSTGSSPLHF. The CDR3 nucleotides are TGTGCCAGCAGCTCAACAGGGAGTTCACCCCTCCACTTT.

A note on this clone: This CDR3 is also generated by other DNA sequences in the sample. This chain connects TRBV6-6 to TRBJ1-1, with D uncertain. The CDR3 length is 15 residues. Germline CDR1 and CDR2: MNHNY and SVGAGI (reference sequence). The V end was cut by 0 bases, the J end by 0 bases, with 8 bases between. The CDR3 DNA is TGTGCCAGCAGTTACTCTAGTAGCTTGAACACTGAAGCTTTCTTT. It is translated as CASSYSSSLNTEAFF.

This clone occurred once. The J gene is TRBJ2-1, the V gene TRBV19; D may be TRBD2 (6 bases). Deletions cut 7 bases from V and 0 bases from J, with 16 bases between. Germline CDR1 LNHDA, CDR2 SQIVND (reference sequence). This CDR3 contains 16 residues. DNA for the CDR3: TGTGCCAGTACCCTGGCCGGGACTGCCTCCTACAATGAGCAGTTCTTC. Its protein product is CASTLAGTASYNEQFF.

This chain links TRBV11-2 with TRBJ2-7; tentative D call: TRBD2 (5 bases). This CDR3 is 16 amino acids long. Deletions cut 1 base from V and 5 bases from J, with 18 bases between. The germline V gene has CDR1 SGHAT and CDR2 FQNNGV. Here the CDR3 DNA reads TGTGCCAGCAGCTTAGTGGGGAGTAAGGGAGTCCACGAGCAGTACTTC. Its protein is CASSLVGSKGVHEQYF.

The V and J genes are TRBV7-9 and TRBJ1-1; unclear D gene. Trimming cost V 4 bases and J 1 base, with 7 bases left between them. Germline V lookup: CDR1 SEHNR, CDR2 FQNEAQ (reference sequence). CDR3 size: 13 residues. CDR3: CASSSDWNTEAFF. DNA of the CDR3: TGTGCCAGCAGCTCCGACTGGAACACTGAAGCTTTCTTT.

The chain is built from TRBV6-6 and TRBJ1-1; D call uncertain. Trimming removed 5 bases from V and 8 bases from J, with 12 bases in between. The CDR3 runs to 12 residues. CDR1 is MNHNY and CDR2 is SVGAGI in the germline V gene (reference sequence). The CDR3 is CASSTDLAEAFF. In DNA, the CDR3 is TGTGCCAGCAGTACCGACCTGGCGGAAGCTTTCTTT.

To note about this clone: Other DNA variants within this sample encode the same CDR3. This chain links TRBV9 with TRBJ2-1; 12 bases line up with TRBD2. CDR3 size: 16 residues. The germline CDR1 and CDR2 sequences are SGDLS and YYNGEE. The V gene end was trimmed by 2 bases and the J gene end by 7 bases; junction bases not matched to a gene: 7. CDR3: CASSVVGTSGYNEQFF. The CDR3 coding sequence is TGTGCCAGCAGCGTGGTCGGGACTAGCGGGTATAATGAGCAGTTCTTC. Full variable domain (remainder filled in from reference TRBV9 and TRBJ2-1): DSGVTQTPKHLITATGQRVTLRCSPRSGDLSVYWYQQSLDQGLQFLIQYYNGEERAKGNILERFSAQQFPDLHSELNLSSLELGDSALYFCASSVVGTSGYNEQFFGPGTRLTVL.

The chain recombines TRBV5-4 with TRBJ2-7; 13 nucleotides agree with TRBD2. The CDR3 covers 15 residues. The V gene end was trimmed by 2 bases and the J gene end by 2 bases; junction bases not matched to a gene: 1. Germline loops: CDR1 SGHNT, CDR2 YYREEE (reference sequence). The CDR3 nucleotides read TGTGCCAGCAGCTTTGGACTAGCGGGAGCCTACGAGCAGTACTTC. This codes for CASSFGLAGAYEQYF.

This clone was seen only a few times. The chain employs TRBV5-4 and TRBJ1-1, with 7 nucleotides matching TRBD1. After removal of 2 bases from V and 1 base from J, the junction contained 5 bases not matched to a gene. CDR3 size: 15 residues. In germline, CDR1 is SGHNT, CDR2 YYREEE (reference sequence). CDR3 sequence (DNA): TGTGCCAGCAGCTTCCCGGGACAGACGAACACTGAAGCTTTCTTT. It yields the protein CASSFPGQTNTEAFF.

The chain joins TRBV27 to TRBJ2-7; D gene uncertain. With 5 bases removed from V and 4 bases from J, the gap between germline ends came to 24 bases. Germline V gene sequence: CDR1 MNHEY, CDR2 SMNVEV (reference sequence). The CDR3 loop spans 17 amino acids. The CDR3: CASSPQEPSVGPYEQYF. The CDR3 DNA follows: TGTGCCAGCAGTCCCCAGGAGCCCTCTGTCGGCCCTTACGAGCAGTACTTC.

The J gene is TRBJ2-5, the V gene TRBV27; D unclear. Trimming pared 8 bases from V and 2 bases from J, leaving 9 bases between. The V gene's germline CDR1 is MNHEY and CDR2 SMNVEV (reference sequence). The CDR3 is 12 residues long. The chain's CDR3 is CASGVRQETQYF. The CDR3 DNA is TGTGCCAGCGGGGTACGGCAAGAGACCCAGTACTTC.

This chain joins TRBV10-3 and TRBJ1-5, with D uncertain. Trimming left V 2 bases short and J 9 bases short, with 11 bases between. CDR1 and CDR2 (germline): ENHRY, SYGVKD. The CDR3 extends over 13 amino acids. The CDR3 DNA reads TGTGCCATCAGTGAGGCGGAGGGTCGGCCCCAGCATTTT. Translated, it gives CAISEAEGRPQHF.

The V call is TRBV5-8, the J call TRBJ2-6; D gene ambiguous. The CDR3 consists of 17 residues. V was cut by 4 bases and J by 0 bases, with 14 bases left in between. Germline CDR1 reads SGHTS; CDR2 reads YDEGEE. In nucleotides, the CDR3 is TGTGCCAGCAGCCCCTTCCTCCGGTTCTCTGGGGCCAACGTCCTGACTTTC. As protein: CASSPFLRFSGANVLTF.

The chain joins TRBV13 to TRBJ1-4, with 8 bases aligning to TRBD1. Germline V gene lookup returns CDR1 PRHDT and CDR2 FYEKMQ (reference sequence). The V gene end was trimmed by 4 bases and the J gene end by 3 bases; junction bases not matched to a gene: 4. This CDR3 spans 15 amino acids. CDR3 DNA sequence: TGTGCCAGCAGCTACTCGACAGGGGCTAATGAAAAACTGTTTTTT. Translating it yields CASSYSTGANEKLFF.

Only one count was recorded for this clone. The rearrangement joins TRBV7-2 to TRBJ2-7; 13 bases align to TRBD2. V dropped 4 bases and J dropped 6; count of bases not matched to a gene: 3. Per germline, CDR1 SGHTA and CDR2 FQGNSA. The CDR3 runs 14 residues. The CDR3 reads CASSSWTSGSEQYF. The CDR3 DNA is TGTGCCAGCAGCTCTTGGACTAGCGGGAGCGAGCAGTACTTC. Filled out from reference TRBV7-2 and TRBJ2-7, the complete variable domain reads GAGVSQSPSNKVTEKGKDVELRCDPISGHTALYWYRQSLGQGLEFLIYFQGNSAPDKSGLPSDRFSAERTGGSVSTLTIQRTQQEDSAVYLCASSSWTSGSEQYFGPGTRLTVT.

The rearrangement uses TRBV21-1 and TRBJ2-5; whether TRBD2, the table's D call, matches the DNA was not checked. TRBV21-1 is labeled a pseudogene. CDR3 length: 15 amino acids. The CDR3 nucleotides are TGTGCCAGCAGAACACACGGGACTAGCGGGGAGACCCAGTACTTC. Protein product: CASRTHGTSGETQYF.

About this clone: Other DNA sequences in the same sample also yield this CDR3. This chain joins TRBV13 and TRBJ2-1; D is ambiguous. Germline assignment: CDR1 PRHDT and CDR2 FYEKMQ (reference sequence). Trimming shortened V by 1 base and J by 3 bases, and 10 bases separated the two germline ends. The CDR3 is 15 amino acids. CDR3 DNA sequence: TGTGCCAGCAGCTTAGCGGGCGCTCTCTACAATGAGCAGTTCTTC. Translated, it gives CASSLAGALYNEQFF. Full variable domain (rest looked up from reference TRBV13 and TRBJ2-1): AAGVIQSPRHLIKEKRETATLKCYPIPRHDTVYWYQQGPGQDPQFLISFYEKMQSDKGSIPDRFSAQQFSDYHSELNMSSLELGDSALYFCASSLAGALYNEQFFGPGTRLTVL.

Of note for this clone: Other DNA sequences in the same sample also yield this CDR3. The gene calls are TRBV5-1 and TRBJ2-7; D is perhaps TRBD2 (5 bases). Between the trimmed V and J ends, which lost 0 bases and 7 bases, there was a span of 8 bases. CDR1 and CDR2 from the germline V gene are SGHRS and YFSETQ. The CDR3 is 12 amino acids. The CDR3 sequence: CASSLAGEEQYF. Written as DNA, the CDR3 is TGCGCCAGCAGCTTGGCCGGGGAAGAGCAGTACTTC.

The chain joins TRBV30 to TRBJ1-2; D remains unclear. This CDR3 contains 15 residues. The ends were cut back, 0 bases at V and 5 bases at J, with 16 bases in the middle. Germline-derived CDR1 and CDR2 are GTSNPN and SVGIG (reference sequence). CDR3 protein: CAWSVIKEGFYGYTF. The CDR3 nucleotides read TGTGCCTGGAGTGTCATCAAAGAGGGTTTTTATGGCTACACCTTC.

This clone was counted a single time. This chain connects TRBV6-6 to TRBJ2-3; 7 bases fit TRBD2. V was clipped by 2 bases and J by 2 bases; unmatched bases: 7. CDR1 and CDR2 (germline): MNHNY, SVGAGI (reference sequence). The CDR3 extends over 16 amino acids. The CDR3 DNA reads TGTGCCAGCAGTTACGATCTAGCGGTTTTCACAGATACGCAGTATTTT. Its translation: CASSYDLAVFTDTQYF.